The 13 T cell receptor beta chains given below trace back to one sample, sequenced in a study of T cell repertoires in cytomegalovirus infection. One entry per CDR3 protein, called by TCRdb with MiXCR from the reads. The sample contains approximately 76,000 distinct CDR3 sequences, 35% to 45% of which appear only once. These receptors lack a known antigen. This specimen consisted of CD8+ T cells from cultured PBMCs, obtained from culture after CMV antigen stimulation. Receptors were obtained from a human donor in good health (CMV status not recorded). Some clones in this sample may be carry-over from other donors' samples.

The chain combines TRBV11-2 with TRBJ2-7; 8 bases line up with TRBD1. V gave up 4 bases and J gave up 3 bases; unmatched junction bases: 11. The germline gives CDR1 SGHAT, CDR2 FQNNGV. The CDR3 has 16 amino acids. CDR3 DNA: TGTGCCAGCAGCTCTAAGCCGGGACAGGCTATCTACGAGCAGTACTTC. It encodes CASSSKPGQAIYEQYF. Together with reference TRBV11-2 and TRBJ2-7, the CDR3 gives the full variable domain: EAGVAQSPRYKIIEKRQSVAFWCNPISGHATLYWYQQILGQGPKLLIQFQNNGVVDDSQLPKDRFSAERLKGVDSTLKIQPAKLEDSAVYLCASSSKPGQAIYEQYFGPGTRLTVT.

The chain carries TRBV4-1 and TRBJ1-6; D is possibly TRBD1 (5 bases). With 1 base removed from V and 5 bases from J, the gap between germline ends came to 9 bases. The CDR3 has 15 residues. CDR1 is MGHRA and CDR2 is YSYEKL in the germline V gene. The CDR3 DNA is TGCGCCAGCAGCCAAGTTTGGGGGGATAATTCACCCCTCCACTTT. Translating it yields CASSQVWGDNSPLHF.

V usage is TRBV5-6 and J usage is TRBJ1-1; 12 bases agree with TRBD1. In germline, CDR1 is SGHDT, CDR2 YYEEEE. This CDR3 is built from 16 residues. Unmatched junction bases numbered 8, after V lost 4 bases and J lost 4 bases. The CDR3 region is CASSPGQGARGTEAFF. The CDR3 DNA reads as TGTGCCAGCAGCCCGGGACAGGGGGCGAGGGGCACTGAAGCTTTCTTT.

The rearrangement uses TRBV28 and TRBJ1-3; D is ambiguous. V lost 8 bases, J lost 0 bases, and 11 bases lay in between. The CDR3 contains 14 residues. Germline V gene sequence: CDR1 MDHEN, CDR2 SYDVKM. Written as DNA, the CDR3 is TGTGCCAGCGGCATGGGTTACTCTGGAAACACCATATATTTT. This codes for CASGMGYSGNTIYF.

The V and J genes are TRBV7-6 and TRBJ2-6; D call uncertain. The CDR3 totals 18 residues. Germline CDR1 reads SGHVS; CDR2 reads FNYEAQ. V lost 4 bases to trimming and J lost 0 bases, with 16 bases between them. The CDR3 bases are TGTGCCAGCAGCTCGAACCCCTATCCTTTCTCTGGGGCCAACGTCCTGACTTTC. Encoded protein: CASSSNPYPFSGANVLTF.

This clonotype was detected only a few times. The genes are TRBV4-1 and TRBJ1-5; 8 bases fit TRBD1. J lost 2 bases, V lost 0 bases, and 3 bases had no gene match. The length of the CDR3 is 16 residues. The germline V gene has CDR1 MGHRA and CDR2 YSYEKL. In DNA form, the CDR3 reads TGCGCCAGCAGCCAAGAGGACAGGGAAGGCAATCAGCCCCAGCATTTT. This sequence encodes CASSQEDREGNQPQHF.

The chain combines TRBV7-6 with TRBJ2-5; 9 bases map to TRBD1. Germline V gives CDR1 SGHVS, CDR2 FNYEAQ. The CDR3 has 18 residues. Trimming at V came to 0 bases and at J to 2 bases, leaving 10 bases not matched to a gene. The CDR3 protein is CASSLAWGTGRQQETQYF. The CDR3 bases are TGTGCCAGCAGCTTAGCGTGGGGGACAGGGAGACAGCAAGAGACCCAGTACTTC.

The chain links TRBV7-6 to TRBJ2-5; no reliable D call. V was trimmed by 5 bases and J by 4 bases, leaving 8 bases between them. This CDR3 region has 12 residues. Germline CDR1 SGHVS, CDR2 FNYEAQ. The CDR3 protein is CASSPLGETQYF. In DNA form, the CDR3 reads TGTGCCAGCAGCCCCCTTGGAGAGACCCAGTACTTC.

The V gene is TRBV7-2, the J gene TRBJ2-7; 10 positions agree with TRBD1. V dropped 5 bases and J dropped 8; count of bases not matched to a gene: 12. Germline-derived CDR1 and CDR2 are SGHTA and FQGNSA. This CDR3 has 15 amino acids. In DNA form, the CDR3 reads TGTGCCAGCAGCCCTCTAGTGGGACAGGGGCGGAAGCAGTACTTC. Encoded protein: CASSPLVGQGRKQYF.

This chain joins TRBV7-8 and TRBJ1-1; 7 bases map to TRBD1. Germline V gene sequence: CDR1 SGHVS, CDR2 FQNEAQ. The CDR3 has 15 amino acids. The J segment lost 4 bases and the V segment lost 1 base, leaving 6 bases of the junction unmatched. CDR3 bases: TGTGCCAGCAGCTTAGGCTCAGGGGGTGGCACTGAAGCTTTCTTT. Translating it yields CASSLGSGGGTEAFF. Complete variable domain (other parts from reference TRBV7-8 and TRBJ1-1): GAGVSQSPRYKVAKRGQDVALRCDPISGHVSLFWYQQALGQGPEFLTYFQNEAQLDKSGLPSDRFFAERPEGSVSTLKIQRTQQEDSAVYLCASSLGSGGGTEAFFGQGTRLTVV.

The J gene is TRBJ1-2, the V gene TRBV20-1; 7 bases match TRBD1. The V gene's germline CDR1 is DFQATT and CDR2 SNEGSKA (reference sequence). J gave up 8 bases and V 0 bases, and 9 bases lay outside the gene matches. There are 14 residues in the CDR3. The CDR3 loop is CSARDLEGATGYTF. CDR3 DNA: TGCAGTGCTAGAGATCTTGAGGGGGCAACAGGCTACACCTTC.

The J gene is TRBJ2-7, the V gene TRBV5-5; D is ambiguous. V was clipped by 6 bases and J by 3 bases, with 16 bases between them. The germline V gene has CDR1 SGHKS and CDR2 YYEKEE (reference sequence). This CDR3 contains 14 residues. Here the CDR3 DNA reads TGTGCCAGCAACTTTCCTGGGTTGGACTACGAGCAGTACTTC. Translation gives CASNFPGLDYEQYF.

The chain employs TRBV25-1 and TRBJ1-4, with D possibly TRBD1 on 6 matching bases. The germline V and J ends were trimmed by 0 bases and 4 bases, with 9 bases remaining between them. The CDR3 is 15 residues long. Germline CDR1 and CDR2: MGHDK and SYGVNS. The CDR3 region is CASSEYAGVNEKLFF. CDR3 nucleotides: TGTGCCAGCAGTGAATACGCAGGGGTTAATGAAAAACTGTTTTTT.